These T cell receptor beta chains were read from a single sample in a study of blood T cell repertoires in COVID-19. Data came from immunoSEQ multiplex PCR; TCRdb stores just in-frame clones and leaves some out. The sample holds more than 200,000 clones, about nine tenths seen once. Sequencing was done on a sample of peripheral blood. Every receptor here comes from an older man with acute or convalescent COVID-19. The CDR3 runs from the conserved cysteine through the conserved F or W. A D gene is named only where the DNA matches it firmly. Where a row states a size, it is once, few, many or the class of an expanded clone; other rows omit it.

v_call	j_call	d_call	clone_size	cdr3_nt	cdr3_aa
TRBV5-1	TRBJ1-1	-	few	TGCGCCAGCAGCTACAGGGACATCACTGAAGCTTTCTTT	CASSYRDITEAFF
TRBV4-3	TRBJ1-3	-	-	TGCGCCAGCAGCCAAGATATGGGGCGCGGAAACACCATATATTTT	CASSQDMGRGNTIYF
TRBV5-1	TRBJ2-1	TRBD2	-	TGCGCCAGCAGCTCCAGCGGGAGGGCCAATTCCTACAATGAGCAGTTCTTC	CASSSSGRANSYNEQFF
TRBV27	TRBJ1-1	-	-	TGTGCCAGCAGTTCCCTTCTGGACAGATACACTGAAGCTTTCTTT	CASSSLLDRYTEAFF
TRBV11-2	TRBJ2-1	TRBD2	few	TGTGCCAGCAGCTTAGGTCACCTAGCGGGACTCTACAATGAGCAGTTCTTC	CASSLGHLAGLYNEQFF
TRBV19	TRBJ2-2	TRBD1	-	TGTGCCAGTAGTCAGGCGGACAGGGACACCGGGGAGCTGTTTTTT	CASSQADRDTGELFF
TRBV11-2	TRBJ2-3	TRBD2	-	TGTGCCAGCAGCAATAGCGGGAGGTGGGCAGATACGCAGTATTTT	CASSNSGRWADTQYF
TRBV7-9	TRBJ1-4	-	-	TGTGCCAGCAGCGTGGGTTCGAGGGCGAATGAAAAACTGTTTTTT	CASSVGSRANEKLFF
TRBV19	TRBJ2-5	-	once	TGTGCCAGTAGTGCCGGCGGGGCCGCCCAGACCCAGTACTTC	CASSAGGAAQTQYF
TRBV6-5	TRBJ2-1	TRBD2	once	TGTGCCAGCAGTTACTCGACTAGCGGGAGCTCTGAGCAGTTCTTC	CASSYSTSGSSEQFF
TRBV11-2	TRBJ2-7	-	-	TGTGCCAGCAGCTCCTACGGGTACGAGCAGTACTTC	CASSSYGYEQYF
TRBV5-1	TRBJ1-4	-	-	TGCGCCAGCAGCCTCTCGGGAGGAACAACTAATGAAAAACTGTTTTTT	CASSLSGGTTNEKLFF
TRBV3-1/TRBV3-2	TRBJ1-2	-	-	TGTGCCAGCAGCGACGTCTTCGGACAGCTAGTAAGCTATGGCTACACCTTC	CASSDVFGQLVSYGYTF
TRBV6-5	TRBJ2-7	TRBD2	-	TGTGCCAGCAGTTACACCCGGGGGGGGATGGTGGAGCAGTACTTC	CASSYTRGGMVEQYF
TRBV9	TRBJ2-3	TRBD1	-	TGTGCCAGCAGCGGACGGACAGGGGTAGATACGCAGTATTTT	CASSGRTGVDTQYF
TRBV5-1	TRBJ1-1	TRBD1	-	TGCGCCAGCAGCCGGTGGACAGGGGACACCACTGAAGCTTTCTTT	CASSRWTGDTTEAFF
TRBV23-1	TRBJ2-7	TRBD1	-	TGCGCCAGCAGTCTCCTCGCACCCCGGACAGGGGGCGACGACGAGCAGTACTTC	CASSLLAPRTGGDDEQYF
TRBV3-1/TRBV3-2	TRBJ1-2	TRBD1	-	TGTGCCAGCACCAGGGACAGGTCCTCTGGCTACACCTTC	CASTRDRSSGYTF
TRBV7-2	TRBJ1-1	-	-	TGTGCCACAGCCCTTGTACGAGGCACTGAAGCTTTCTTT	CATALVRGTEAFF
TRBV7-9	TRBJ1-1	-	-	TGTGCCAGCAGCCCCACTACGAACACTGAAGCTTTCTTT	CASSPTTNTEAFF
TRBV12-3/TRBV12-4	TRBJ2-2	TRBD1	-	TGTGCCAGCAGTTGGACAGGGGATAGGGTGCTGTTTTTT	CASSWTGDRVLFF
TRBV18	TRBJ2-7	TRBD2	-	TGTGCCAGCTCACCGCGGGAGACCAACTACGAGCAGTACTTC	CASSPRETNYEQYF
TRBV6-5	TRBJ1-6	-	once	TGTGCCATCCAGGGACTAACGGCTTCACCCCTCCACTTT	CAIQGLTASPLHF